The 8 T cell receptor beta chains below all came from one sample that was sequenced in a study of monozygotic twins with inflammatory bowel disease. From the 5' RACE reads, TCRdb lists one entry per CDR3 protein and no DNA. Its table lists about 380,000 distinct CDR3 sequences. The sample consisted of blood. The receptor set was obtained from a human donor with ulcerative colitis or Crohn's disease, or a healthy co-twin of an affected twin (not recorded which).

The rearrangement joins TRBV29-1 to TRBJ1-1; TCRdb designates TRBD1, a call that cannot be tested without DNA. Germline V gene data show CDR1 as SQVTM and CDR2 as ANQGSEA. The CDR3 consists of 16 residues. The CDR3 is CSVELRDRALNTEAFF.

The V gene is TRBV3-1, the J gene TRBJ1-2; the TCRdb D gene call, TRBD1, has no DNA to confirm it. Germline values: CDR1 LGHDT, CDR2 YNNKEL (reference sequence). This CDR3 comprises 15 residues. The CDR3 reads CASSQDNREEAGYTF. The whole variable domain, remainder taken from reference TRBV3-1 and TRBJ1-2, is DTAVSQTPKYLVTQMGNDKSIKCEQNLGHDTMYWYKQDSKKFLKIMFSYNNKELIINETVPNRFSPKSPDKAHLNLHINSLELGDSAVYFCASSQDNREEAGYTFGSGTRLTVV.

The J gene is TRBJ1-1, the V gene TRBV5-1. Germline V gene data show CDR1 as SGHRS and CDR2 as YFSETQ. The CDR3 has 14 residues. The CDR3 spells CASSLMLMNTEAFF.

V and J are TRBV6-1 and TRBJ1-5; TCRdb reports TRBD1, a call that lacks DNA to check it against. The germline CDR1 and CDR2 sequences are MNHNS and SASEGT. The length of the CDR3 is 14 residues. The CDR3 loop is CASTPQGFGQPQHF.

The chain recombines TRBV7-2 with TRBJ1-3. The CDR3 has 12 residues. CDR1 SGHTA and CDR2 FQGNSA come from the germline V gene. CDR3 residues: CASSSLANTIYF.

The chain has TRBV4-1 and TRBJ2-7; as DNA is missing, the TRBD1 call by TCRdb cannot be tested. The CDR3 is 15 residues long. CDR1 and CDR2 (germline): MGHRA, YSYEKL. CDR3 region: CASAPTDRGFYEQYF.

J is TRBJ2-5 and V is TRBV6-5; TCRdb's D call of TRBD2 is untestable without DNA. The CDR3 covers 19 residues. Germline V CDR1 and CDR2: MNHEY, SVGAGI. This chain's CDR3 is CASSSPGLAGREYQETQYF.

The V and J genes are TRBV6-1 and TRBJ1-4; as DNA is missing, the TRBD1 call by TCRdb cannot be tested. This CDR3 region has 19 residues. Per the germline V gene, CDR1 is MNHNS and CDR2 is SASEGT. This CDR3 reads CASREGSGDPFRFSEKLFF.